This entry lists 20 T cell receptor beta chains sequenced from one sample in a study of cytomegalovirus exposure and HLA in healthy donors. Here immunoSEQ multiplex PCR was the method, and the copy in TCRdb shows in-frame clones only, minus some. The sample carries about 330,000 clones, 75% to 90% recorded once. The sequencing sample was made of PBMCs. These TCRs come from a woman between 25 and 40 years old in good health and CMV-seropositive.

The chain employs TRBV19 and TRBJ2-7; 8 bases agree with TRBD2. V gave up 1 base and J gave up 5 bases; unmatched junction bases: 1. The germline CDR1 and CDR2 sequences are LNHDA and SQIVND (reference sequence). The CDR3 contains 13 residues. CDR3 DNA: TGTGCCAGTAGTATAGGAGCGGGAGACGAGCAGTACTTC. As protein: CASSIGAGDEQYF.

This sequence joins TRBV7-8 and TRBJ2-7; possible D gene TRBD2, 5 bases. V lost 1 base to trimming and J lost 0 bases, with 13 bases between them. Germline CDR1 SGHVS, CDR2 FQNEAQ. CDR3 size: 16 residues. CDR3 sequence reads: CASSLVFSEVSYEQYF. CDR3 nucleotide sequence: TGTGCCAGCAGCTTAGTTTTTAGCGAGGTCTCCTACGAGCAGTACTTC.

The chain carries TRBV29-1 and TRBJ1-1; D is ambiguous. The V end was cut by 6 bases, the J end by 3 bases, with 8 bases between. Germline CDR1 is SQVTM and CDR2 is ANQGSEA. This CDR3 is built from 11 residues. In nucleotides, the CDR3 is TGCAGCGTAGATATCGACACTGAAGCTTTCTTT. This codes for CSVDIDTEAFF.

The chain links TRBV2 to TRBJ1-2; TRBD1 aligns across 10 bases. The junction had 8 bases not matched to a gene; V was cut back by 8 bases and J by 8 bases. This CDR3 comprises 13 residues. Germline CDR1 and CDR2: SNHLY and FYNNEI. The CDR3 sequence is CASGADRGLGYTF. The CDR3 region has the DNA TGTGCCAGCGGGGCCGACAGGGGGCTCGGCTACACCTTC.

This clone was detected a few times. V and J are TRBV4-3 and TRBJ2-1; D is possibly TRBD1 (6 bases). There are 18 residues in the CDR3. V lost 0 bases to trimming and J lost 3 bases, with 18 bases between them. Germline CDR1 and CDR2: LGHNA and YSLEER. DNA of the CDR3: TGCGCCAGCAGCCAAGATCATGACAGGCCTTACGTCTACAATGAGCAGTTCTTC. Residues: CASSQDHDRPYVYNEQFF.

This chain joins TRBV9 and TRBJ2-7, with D unresolved. CDR1 and CDR2 from the germline V gene are SGDLS and YYNGEE. This CDR3 is built from 14 residues. V was cut by 0 bases and J by 4 bases, with 11 bases left in between. The chain's CDR3 is CASSVEVEGYEQYF. The CDR3 DNA follows: TGTGCCAGCAGCGTAGAGGTGGAAGGGTACGAGCAGTACTTC.

The J gene is TRBJ2-7, the V gene TRBV30; no clear D gene. This CDR3 has 14 amino acids. Germline V lookup: CDR1 GTSNPN, CDR2 SVGIG (reference sequence). Trimming took 0 bases from V and 5 from J, leaving 14 bases between them. The DNA for the CDR3 is TGTGCCTGGAGTGTGGGCCTAGGGAACCACGAGCAGTACTTC. Encoded protein: CAWSVGLGNHEQYF.

This clone occurred a few times. This chain uses TRBV10-1 with TRBJ1-5; 7 nucleotides align to TRBD1. Per germline, CDR1 WNHNN and CDR2 SYGVQD (reference sequence). The CDR3 contains 12 residues. V was pared by 9 bases and J by 3 bases, with 2 bases of the junction left unmatched. CDR3 nucleotides: TGCGCCAGGGACAGGCTCAATCAGCCCCAGCATTTT. Its protein is CARDRLNQPQHF.

Worth noting for this clone: A far larger clone is only one base removed, so a read error is likely. J is TRBJ2-5 and V is TRBV4-3; D gene ambiguous. This CDR3 is 12 amino acids long. V lost 0 bases, J lost 5 bases, and 4 bases lay in between. Germline loops: CDR1 LGHNA, CDR2 YSLEER. The CDR3 DNA reads as TGCGCCAGCAGCCAAGAGGGGGAGACCCAGTACTTC. It translates to CASSQEGETQYF.

The chain uses TRBV19 and TRBJ2-7, with 9 bases that match TRBD1. The CDR3 runs to 14 residues. CDR1 is LNHDA, CDR2 SQIVND, per germline (reference sequence). Trimming took 3 bases from V and 3 from J; bases not matched to a gene: 3. The CDR3 region is CASSITGGHYEQYF. CDR3 in DNA: TGTGCCAGTAGTATCACAGGGGGCCACTACGAGCAGTACTTC.

This chain joins TRBV28 and TRBJ1-1; 7 positions match TRBD1. Trimming at V came to 7 bases and at J to 5 bases, leaving 10 bases not matched to a gene. The CDR3 has 14 amino acids. Germline CDR1 is MDHEN and CDR2 is SYDVKM. CDR3 coding DNA: TGTGCCAGCACCCAAACAGGGGAATGGACTGAAGCTTTCTTT. It specifies CASTQTGEWTEAFF.

CDR3 bases: TGTGCCAGCAGTTTTGTCCCCGGGGCCGGAGTCTCTGAAGCTTTCTTT. Translating it yields CASSFVPGAGVSEAFF. The chain recombines TRBV28 with TRBJ1-1; a possible D gene is TRBD1 (5 bases). CDR3 length equals 16 residues. Germline loops: CDR1 MDHEN, CDR2 SYDVKM. V shed 3 bases and J shed 6 bases, with 20 bases lying between them.

This clone was seen just once. The V and J genes are TRBV18 and TRBJ1-1; D is ambiguous. Trimming removed 3 bases from V and 2 bases from J, with 10 bases in between. CDR1 is KGHSH, CDR2 LQKENI, per germline. The CDR3 extends over 14 amino acids. The DNA of the CDR3 is TGTGCCAGCTCACCCCGAGGAACTAACACTGAAGCTTTCTTT. Translating it yields CASSPRGTNTEAFF.

This rearrangement joins TRBV5-8 to TRBJ2-1, with D possibly being TRBD1 (7 bases). The CDR3 spans 14 residues. CDR1 and CDR2 (germline): SGHTS, YDEGEE. V was shortened by 10 bases and J by 2 bases, with 16 bases between the two germline ends. CDR3 sequence: CASRGAGAYNEQFF. CDR3 nucleotide sequence: TGTGCCTCCAGGGGGGCAGGGGCCTACAATGAGCAGTTCTTC. Full variable domain (outside the CDR3, taken from reference TRBV5-8 and TRBJ2-1): EAGVTQSPTHLIKTRGQQATLRCSPISGHTSVYWYQQALGLGLQFLLWYDEGEERNRGNFPPRFSGRQFPNYSSELNVNALELEDSALYLCASRGAGAYNEQFFGPGTRLTVL.

The chain's CDR3 is CASSLLQENYGYTF. In nucleotides, the CDR3 is TGTGCCAGCAGCTTGTTACAGGAAAACTATGGCTACACCTTC. This chain uses TRBV5-6 with TRBJ1-2, with D possibly matching TRBD1 (5 bases). Germline CDR1 and CDR2: SGHDT and YYEEEE. The CDR3 runs to 14 residues. Deletions cut 1 base from V and 2 bases from J, with 9 bases between.

This clone occurred once. The chain has TRBV7-9 and TRBJ2-1; tentative D call: TRBD1 (5 bases). The CDR3 contains 15 residues. CDR1 SEHNR and CDR2 FQNEAQ come from the germline V gene (reference sequence). V lost 5 bases, J lost 3 bases, and 14 bases lay in between. The DNA for the CDR3 is TGTGCCAGCAGCCCCGACAGTGGACGCTACAATGAGCAGTTCTTC. It yields the protein CASSPDSGRYNEQFF.

This chain joins TRBV28 and TRBJ1-6; 8 nucleotides match TRBD1. CDR1 and CDR2 from the germline V gene are MDHEN and SYDVKM. The length of the CDR3 is 15 residues. V lost 6 bases and J lost 9; bases outside the gene matches: 10. This CDR3 reads CASSYDRGVGSPLHF. CDR3 coding DNA: TGTGCCAGCAGCTACGACAGGGGCGTAGGTTCACCCCTCCACTTT.

This chain uses TRBV5-6 with TRBJ1-1; D remains ambiguous. The CDR3 is 14 residues long. Germline CDR1 reads SGHDT; CDR2 reads YYEEEE. Trimming left V 0 bases short and J 4 bases short, with 10 bases between. The CDR3 here is CASSLERFGTEAFF. In nucleotides, the CDR3 is TGTGCCAGCAGCTTGGAACGGTTCGGCACTGAAGCTTTCTTT.

This clone appeared a few times. This chain links TRBV12-5 with TRBJ2-1, with 9 bases fitting TRBD1. Germline values: CDR1 LGHNT, CDR2 FRNRAP. This CDR3 spans 15 amino acids. Trimming removed 5 bases from V and 5 bases from J; junction bases left unmatched: 7. The CDR3 nucleotides are TGTGCTAGTGGTCGCGGACAGGGGTACCACAATGAGCAGTTCTTC. This encodes CASGRGQGYHNEQFF.

The chain combines TRBV5-1 with TRBJ1-4; 10 nucleotides align to TRBD1. The ends lost 0 bases at V and 7 bases at J; junction bases unmatched: 6. Looked up from germline, CDR1 is SGHRS and CDR2 is YFSETQ. The CDR3 length is 16 residues. This chain's CDR3 is CASSLASGDRGEKLFF. The CDR3 region has the DNA TGCGCCAGCAGCTTGGCCAGTGGGGACAGGGGTGAAAAACTGTTTTTT.